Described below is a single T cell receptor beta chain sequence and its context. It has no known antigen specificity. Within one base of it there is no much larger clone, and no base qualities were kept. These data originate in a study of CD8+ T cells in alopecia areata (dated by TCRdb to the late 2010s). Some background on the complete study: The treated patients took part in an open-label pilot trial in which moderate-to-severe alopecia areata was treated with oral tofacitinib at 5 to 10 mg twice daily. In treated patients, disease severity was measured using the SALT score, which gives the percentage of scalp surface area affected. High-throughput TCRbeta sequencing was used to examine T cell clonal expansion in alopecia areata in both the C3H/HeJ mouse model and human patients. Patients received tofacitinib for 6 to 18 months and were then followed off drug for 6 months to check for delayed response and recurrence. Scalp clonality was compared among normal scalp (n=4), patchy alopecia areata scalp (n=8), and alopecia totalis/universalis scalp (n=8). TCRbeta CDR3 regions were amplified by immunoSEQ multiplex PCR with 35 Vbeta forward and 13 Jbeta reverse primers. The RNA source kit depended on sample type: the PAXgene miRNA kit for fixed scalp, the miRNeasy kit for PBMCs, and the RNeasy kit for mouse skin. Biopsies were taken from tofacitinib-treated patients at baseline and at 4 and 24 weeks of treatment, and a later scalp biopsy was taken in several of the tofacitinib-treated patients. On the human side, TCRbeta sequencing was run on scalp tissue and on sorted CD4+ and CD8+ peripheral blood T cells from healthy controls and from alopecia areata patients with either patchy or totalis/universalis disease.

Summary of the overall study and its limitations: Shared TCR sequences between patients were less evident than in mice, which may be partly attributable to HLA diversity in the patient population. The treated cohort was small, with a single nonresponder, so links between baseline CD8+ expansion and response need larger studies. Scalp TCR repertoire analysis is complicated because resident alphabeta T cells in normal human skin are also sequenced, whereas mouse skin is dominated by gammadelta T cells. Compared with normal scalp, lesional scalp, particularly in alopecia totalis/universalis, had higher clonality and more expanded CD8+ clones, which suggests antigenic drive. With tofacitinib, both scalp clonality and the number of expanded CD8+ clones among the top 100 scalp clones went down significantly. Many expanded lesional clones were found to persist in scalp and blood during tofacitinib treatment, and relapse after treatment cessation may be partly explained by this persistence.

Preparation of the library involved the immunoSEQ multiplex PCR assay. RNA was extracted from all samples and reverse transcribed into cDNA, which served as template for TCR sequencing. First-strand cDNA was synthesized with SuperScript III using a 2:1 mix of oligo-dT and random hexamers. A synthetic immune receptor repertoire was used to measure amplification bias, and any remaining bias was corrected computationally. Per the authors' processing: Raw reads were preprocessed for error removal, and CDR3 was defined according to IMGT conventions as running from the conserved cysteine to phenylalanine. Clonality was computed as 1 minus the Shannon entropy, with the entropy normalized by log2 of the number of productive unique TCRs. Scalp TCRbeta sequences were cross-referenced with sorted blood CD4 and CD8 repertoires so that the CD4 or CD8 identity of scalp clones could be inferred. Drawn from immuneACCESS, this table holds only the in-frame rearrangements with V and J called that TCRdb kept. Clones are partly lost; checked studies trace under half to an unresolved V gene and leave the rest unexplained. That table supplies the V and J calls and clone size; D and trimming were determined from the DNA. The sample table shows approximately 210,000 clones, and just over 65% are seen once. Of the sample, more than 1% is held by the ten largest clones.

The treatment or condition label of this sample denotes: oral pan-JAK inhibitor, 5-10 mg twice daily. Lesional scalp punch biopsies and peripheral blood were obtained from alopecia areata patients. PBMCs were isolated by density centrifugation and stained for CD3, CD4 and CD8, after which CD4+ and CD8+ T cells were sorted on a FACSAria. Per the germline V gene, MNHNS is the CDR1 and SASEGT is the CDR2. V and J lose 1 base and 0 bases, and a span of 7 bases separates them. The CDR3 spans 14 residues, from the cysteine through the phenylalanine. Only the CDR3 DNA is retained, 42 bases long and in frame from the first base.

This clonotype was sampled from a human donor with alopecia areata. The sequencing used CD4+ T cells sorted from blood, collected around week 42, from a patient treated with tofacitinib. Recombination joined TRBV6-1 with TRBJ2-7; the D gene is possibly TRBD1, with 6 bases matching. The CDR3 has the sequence CASSEDRDSYEQYF. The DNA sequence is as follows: TGTGCCAGCAGTGAAGACAGGGACTCCTACGAGCAGTACTTC.